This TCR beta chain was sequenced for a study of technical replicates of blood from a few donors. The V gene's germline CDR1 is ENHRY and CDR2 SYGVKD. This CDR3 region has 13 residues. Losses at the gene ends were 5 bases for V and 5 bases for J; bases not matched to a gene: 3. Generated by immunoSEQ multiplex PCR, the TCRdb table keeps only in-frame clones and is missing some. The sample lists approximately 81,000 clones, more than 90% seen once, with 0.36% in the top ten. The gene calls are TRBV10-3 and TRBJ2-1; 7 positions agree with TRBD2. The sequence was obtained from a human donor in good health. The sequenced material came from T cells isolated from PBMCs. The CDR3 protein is CAISFGLDNEQFF. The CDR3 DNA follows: TGTGCCATCAGTTTCGGACTAGACAATGAGCAGTTCTTC.